This record concerns one T cell receptor beta chain sequence. In the original processing: It was from reference gene primer amplification that nucleated cell counts were estimated. TCRdb's table, derived via immunoSEQ multiplex PCR, lists solely in-frame clones and lacks some. V, J and clone size were drawn from that table, and D and trimming were deduced from the DNA. The profile covers some 200,000 clones, with more than 75% appearing a single time and about 6.3% taken by the ten largest. The data were obtained in a study of blood T cell repertoires in COVID-19. Study background: Samples representing acute and convalescent COVID-19 were sourced from the United States, Italy and Spain. Nucleic acid was either cDNA or gDNA, and it came from T cells, B-cell-depleted T cells, or PBMCs.

The CDR3 loop spans 14 amino acids. Germline values: CDR1 SGHTA, CDR2 FQGTGA. V lost 5 bases and J lost 6, with 17 bases in between. The sequence was collected from a man aged 40-50 years with active or convalescent COVID-19. Source material: peripheral blood. The chain is built from TRBV7-3 and TRBJ2-7; D might be TRBD2 (6 bases). The CDR3 nucleotides read TGTGCCAGCAGCCCTCATCGGGGGTCCGGCGAGCAGTACTTC. Translation gives CASSPHRGSGEQYF. The full variable domain, with the rest looked up from reference TRBV7-3 and TRBJ2-7, is GAGVSQTPSNKVTEKGKYVELRCDPISGHTALYWYRQSLGQGPEFLIYFQGTGAADDSGLPNDRFFAVRPEGSVSTLKIQRTERGDSAVYLCASSPHRGSGEQYFGPGTRLTVT.